This T cell receptor (beta chain) emerged from a study of T cell responses to AZD1222 COVID-19 vaccine. Findings and caveats of the study: Donor demographics were predominantly white British with a female majority; clonal diversity may be underestimated. Two AZD1222 administrations were followed by greater Spike-specific TCR breadth and depth. At baseline, just 6 or 7 AZD1222 recipients tested seropositive.

A note on this clone: As yet, its antigen is unknown.

The length of the CDR3 is 12 residues. Germline V gene lookup returns CDR1 SQVTM and CDR2 ANQGSEA. V lost 5 bases and J lost 7; bases outside the gene matches: 6. Second-dose groups at about 4 or about 12 weeks were pooled. Clones were sequenced by immunoSEQ multiplex PCR, and TCRdb holds only the in-frame ones, with some missing. The top ten clones hold 5.6% of a sample with around 96,000 clones, about 86% of them seen once. The chain employs TRBV29-1 and TRBJ2-7; 9 nucleotides align to TRBD1. This clonotype originated in an adult who received the AZD1222 COVID-19 vaccine. The material was peripheral blood, obtained 28 days after the second AZD1222 dose. CDR3 coding DNA: TGCAGCGTTACACAGGGGGCAAGTGAGCAGTACTTC. As protein: CSVTQGASEQYF.